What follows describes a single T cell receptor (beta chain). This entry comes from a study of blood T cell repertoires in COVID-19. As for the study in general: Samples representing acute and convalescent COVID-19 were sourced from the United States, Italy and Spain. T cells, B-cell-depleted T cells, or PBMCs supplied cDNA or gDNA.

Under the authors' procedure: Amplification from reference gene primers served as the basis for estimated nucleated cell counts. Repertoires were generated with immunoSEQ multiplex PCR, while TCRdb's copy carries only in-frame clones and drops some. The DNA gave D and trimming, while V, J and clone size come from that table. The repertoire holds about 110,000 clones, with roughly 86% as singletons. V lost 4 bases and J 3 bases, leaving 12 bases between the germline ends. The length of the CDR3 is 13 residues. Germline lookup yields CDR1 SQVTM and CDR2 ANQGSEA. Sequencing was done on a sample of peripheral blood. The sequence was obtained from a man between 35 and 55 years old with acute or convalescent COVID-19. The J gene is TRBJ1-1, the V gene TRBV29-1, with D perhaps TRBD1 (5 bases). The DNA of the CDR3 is TGCAGCGTTGCTGTTATACAGGACACTGAAGCTTTCTTT. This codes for CSVAVIQDTEAFF.